A single sample is the source of the 14 T cell receptor beta chains below, sequenced in a study of shared clonotypes between healthy human individuals (dated by TCRdb to 2019 to 2021). For the CD8 naive samples, CD45RO-negative cells were positively selected for CCR7, yielding a CD45RA+CCR7+ population from which TemRA cells were excluded. Libraries were made using the immunoSEQ multiplex PCR assay. This immuneACCESS table, as held by TCRdb, lists in-frame sequences with V and J called but not all clones. Of the missing ones, under half trace to an unresolved V gene in checked studies; the others have no known cause. This sample holds 750,000 to 1,000,000 clones; 85% to 95% were observed only once. Approximately 25% of the sample goes to the ten largest clones. The specimen was naive CD8+ T cells sorted from blood. The cell subset or site tag for this specimen amounts to: CD45RA+CCR7+. The origin of the receptors is a young man in good health.

The V and J genes are TRBV15 and TRBJ2-1; TRBD1 matches 8 bases. The CDR3 is 15 amino acids. The ends lost 5 bases at V and 4 bases at J; junction bases unmatched: 7. The germline gives CDR1 LNHNV, CDR2 YYDKDF (reference sequence). The CDR3 loop is CATSPRGTGYNEQFF. The DNA for the CDR3 is TGTGCCACCAGCCCAAGGGGGACAGGTTACAATGAGCAGTTCTTC.

CDR3 sequence (DNA): TGTGCCAGCTCACCGCCCTTAGTGGCCTACGAGCAGTACTTC. Translating it yields CASSPPLVAYEQYF. The chain is built from TRBV18 and TRBJ2-7, with unresolved D. The CDR3 runs to 14 residues. The V end was cut by 3 bases, the J end by 2 bases, with 11 bases between. Germline V CDR1 and CDR2: KGHSH, LQKENI.

V usage is TRBV6-1 and J usage is TRBJ2-7; 10 bases agree with TRBD1. The V gene end was trimmed by 5 bases and the J gene end by 4 bases; junction bases not matched to a gene: 5. The V gene's germline CDR1 is MNHNS and CDR2 SASEGT. This CDR3 has 14 residues. CDR3 protein: CASSRRQGAYEQYF. CDR3 DNA sequence: TGTGCCAGCAGTAGACGACAGGGGGCTTACGAGCAGTACTTC.

The chain carries TRBV7-9 and TRBJ1-3; TRBD1 matches at 8 bases. CDR1 and CDR2 (germline): SEHNR, FQNEAQ (reference sequence). This CDR3 is built from 15 residues. V shed 4 bases, J shed 11 bases, and the junction held 13 bases outside the gene matches. The CDR3 protein is CASSSNRGERVAIYF. The CDR3 DNA sequence: TGTGCCAGCAGCTCGAACAGGGGGGAAAGAGTGGCCATATATTTT. Full variable domain (outside the CDR3, taken from reference TRBV7-9 and TRBJ1-3): DTGVSQNPRHKITKRGQNVTFRCDPISEHNRLYWYRQTLGQGPEFLTYFQNEAQLEKSRLLSDRFSAERPKGSFSTLEIQRTEQGDSAMYLCASSSNRGERVAIYFGEGSWLTVV.

A note on this clone: This same CDR3 is encoded by further DNA sequences in the sample. V is TRBV28 and J is TRBJ2-7; D not certain. The CDR3 is made up of 11 amino acids. Germline V lookup: CDR1 MDHEN, CDR2 SYDVKM. V lost 5 bases and J lost 2, with 4 bases in between. CDR3 amino acids: CASSETYEQYF. The CDR3 DNA sequence: TGTGCCAGCAGTGAAACCTACGAGCAGTACTTC.

Points on this clone: An end of the junction differs from the germline gene, which may be a read error. CDR3 protein: CAGWDGTSAANVLTF. The CDR3 nucleotides read TGTGCCGGCTGGGACGGAACGTCTGCGGCCAACGTCCTGACTTTC. This sequence joins TRBV6-1 and TRBJ2-6, with D perhaps TRBD1 or TRBD2 (5 bases each). This CDR3 spans 15 amino acids. Germline lookup yields CDR1 MNHNS and CDR2 SASEGT.

The rearrangement uses TRBV4-2 and TRBJ2-3, with D perhaps matching TRBD2 (6 bases). This CDR3 spans 17 amino acids. Germline V gives CDR1 LGHNA, CDR2 YNFKEQ. V lost 0 bases to trimming and J lost 0 bases, with 13 bases between them. The CDR3 DNA follows: TGTGCCAGCAGCCAAGATCCGAGGACTATGAGCACAGATACGCAGTATTTT. Its protein is CASSQDPRTMSTDTQYF.

V and J are TRBV10-3 and TRBJ2-7; tentatively, D is TRBD2 (5 bases). CDR1 is ENHRY and CDR2 is SYGVKD in the germline V gene. CDR3 length: 12 residues. V lost 10 bases to trimming and J lost 5 bases, with 15 bases between them. The DNA of the CDR3 is TGTGCCAGCGGGCCCTCCATCCACGAGCAGTACTTC. Amino acids: CASGPSIHEQYF.

The rearrangement joins TRBV11-2 to TRBJ2-2; 9 positions match TRBD2. The CDR3 sequence is 17 residues long. The J segment lost 3 bases and the V segment lost 2 bases, leaving 7 bases of the junction unmatched. Germline V gives CDR1 SGHAT, CDR2 FQNNGV. The DNA for the CDR3 is TGTGCCAGCAGCTTATCATCCAGCGGGAGGTACACCGGGGAGCTGTTTTTT. Protein sequence: CASSLSSSGRYTGELFF.

A note on this clone: Other DNA sequences from this sample encode an identical CDR3 as well. This sequence joins TRBV27 and TRBJ2-7, with D perhaps matching TRBD1 or TRBD2 (5 bases each). Trimming took 0 bases from V and 2 from J, leaving 5 bases between them. The CDR3 length is 13 residues. Germline lookup yields CDR1 MNHEY and CDR2 SMNVEV (reference sequence). The CDR3 region is CASSLSGPYEQYF. As DNA, the CDR3 is TGTGCCAGCAGTTTATCGGGACCCTACGAGCAGTACTTC.

V gene TRBV4-1 combines with J gene TRBJ2-7; D not certain. Trimming left V 1 base short and J 3 bases short, with 7 bases between. Per germline, CDR1 MGHRA and CDR2 YSYEKL. The CDR3 covers 13 residues. The CDR3: CASSQGAGYEQYF. CDR3 bases: TGCGCCAGCAGCCAAGGGGCAGGCTACGAGCAGTACTTC.

The chain joins TRBV27 to TRBJ1-4; D remains unclear. V lost 4 bases and J lost 3, with 9 bases in between. Germline V gives CDR1 MNHEY, CDR2 SMNVEV (reference sequence). The CDR3 is made up of 14 amino acids. The CDR3 here is CASSSMSANEKLFF. Written as DNA, the CDR3 is TGTGCCAGCAGTTCCATGTCCGCTAATGAAAAACTGTTTTTT. Supplemented by reference TRBV27 and TRBJ1-4, the full variable domain reads EAQVTQNPRYLITVTGKKLTVTCSQNMNHEYMSWYRQDPGLGLRQIYYSMNVEVTDKGDVPEGYKVSRKEKRNFPLILESPSPNQTSLYFCASSSMSANEKLFFGSGTQLSVL.

There are a few counts of this clone. The J gene is TRBJ1-2, the V gene TRBV6-5; D ambiguous. The length of the CDR3 is 15 residues. Germline CDR1 reads MNHEY; CDR2 reads SVGAGI. Trimming removed 6 bases at V and 7 bases at J, with 21 bases between. Here the CDR3 DNA reads TGTGCCAGCAGCCCTACGGGCGGGTCAGCGGGTGGCTACACCTTC. It translates to CASSPTGGSAGGYTF.

This clone has just one count. The J gene is TRBJ2-3, the V gene TRBV21-1. TRBV21-1 is a pseudogene. This CDR3 region has 16 residues. DNA for the CDR3: TGTGCCAGCAGCAAAAAGGGACGGAGTCGCACAGATACGCAGTATTTT. Protein product: CASSKKGRSRTDTQYF.